Presented here are 16 T cell receptor beta chains from one specimen sequenced in a study of cytomegalovirus exposure and HLA in healthy donors. 13 Jbeta primers and 60 Vbeta primers were used for the PCR. Sequencing was performed with immunoSEQ multiplex PCR; in TCRdb, only in-frame clones are kept and a portion is missing. The sample lists roughly 130,000 clones, over 70% occurring once. Sequencing input: PBMCs. These receptors were taken from a woman in her fifties or sixties in good health and CMV-seropositive.

The chain joins TRBV19 to TRBJ1-1; D is unresolved. V gave up 2 bases and J gave up 1 base, with 5 bases separating them. Germline V gene data show CDR1 as LNHDA and CDR2 as SQIVND (reference sequence). This CDR3 spans 13 amino acids. The CDR3 region is CASSIQENTEAFF. DNA of the CDR3: TGTGCCAGTAGTATACAGGAGAACACTGAAGCTTTCTTT. Drawing the rest from reference TRBV19 and TRBJ1-1, the complete variable domain is DGGITQSPKYLFRKEGQNVTLSCEQNLNHDAMYWYRQDPGQGLRLIYYSQIVNDFQKGDIAEGYSVSREKKESFPLTVTSAQKNPTAFYLCASSIQENTEAFFGQGTRLTVV.

The rearrangement uses TRBV7-6 and TRBJ1-1; 7 nucleotides align to TRBD1. The CDR3 extends over 15 amino acids. Looked up from germline, CDR1 is SGHVS and CDR2 is FNYEAQ. The junction had 8 bases not matched to a gene; V was cut back by 5 bases and J by 2 bases. The CDR3 DNA reads TGTGCCAGCAGCAGGGGGCGAGGGGGAAACACTGAAGCTTTCTTT. Encoded protein: CASSRGRGGNTEAFF.

The V and J genes are TRBV7-6 and TRBJ2-1; 10 bases are shared with TRBD2. This CDR3 spans 17 amino acids. With 1 base clipped from V and 6 bases from J, the junction kept 9 bases outside the gene matches. The germline CDR1 and CDR2 sequences are SGHVS and FNYEAQ. The CDR3 spells CASSLVAGGRGRNEQFF. The CDR3 DNA is TGTGCCAGCAGCTTAGTAGCGGGGGGTCGGGGGCGCAATGAGCAGTTCTTC.

This rearrangement joins TRBV15 to TRBJ1-1; no reliable D call. CDR1 and CDR2 from the germline V gene are LNHNV and YYDKDF (reference sequence). Trimming took off 3 bases at V and 1 base at J, with 9 bases between the two ends. The CDR3 totals 14 residues. CDR3 amino acids: CATSSEAENTEAFF. Here the CDR3 DNA reads TGTGCCACCAGCAGTGAGGCAGAGAACACTGAAGCTTTCTTT.

This clone was observed a handful of times. V gene TRBV2 combines with J gene TRBJ2-3, with TRBD2 identical over 12 bases. The length of the CDR3 is 15 residues. The junction had 8 bases not matched to a gene; V was cut back by 9 bases and J by 4 bases. Germline CDR1 SNHLY, CDR2 FYNNEI. The CDR3 sequence: CASSGLAGGADTQYF. Here the CDR3 DNA reads TGTGCCAGTTCAGGGCTAGCGGGAGGGGCAGATACGCAGTATTTT.

This chain uses TRBV4-1 with TRBJ1-1, with a possible D match to TRBD1 (6 bases). This CDR3 is built from 14 residues. Deletions cut 4 bases from V and 7 bases from J, with 16 bases between. CDR1 is MGHRA, CDR2 YSYEKL, per germline. CDR3 in DNA: TGCGCCAGCAGCCCCCTTGGGGGCGCGGTTGAAGCTTTCTTT. It codes for CASSPLGGAVEAFF.

In nucleotides, the CDR3 is TGTGCCAGCAGTGACTCCAGAGCGGGGGGGCTCTACCTACAGCCAAAAAACATTCAGTACTTC. The encoded protein is CASSDSRAGGLYLQPKNIQYF. This rearrangement joins TRBV6-4 to TRBJ2-4; TRBD2 agrees at 10 bases. V dropped 0 bases and J dropped 4; count of bases not matched to a gene: 18. This CDR3 is built from 21 residues. Germline lookup yields CDR1 MRHNA and CDR2 SNTAGT.

This clone came up a few times. The rearrangement links TRBV2 to TRBJ2-1; 7 positions match TRBD1. Germline trimming cut 10 bases from V and 4 bases from J; bases unmatched to any gene: 10. There are 14 residues in the CDR3. Germline CDR1 reads SNHLY; CDR2 reads FYNNEI. Here the CDR3 DNA reads TGTGCCAACCGAAAGGGGGCGTCGTACAATGAGCAGTTCTTC. It codes for CANRKGASYNEQFF.

The J gene is TRBJ1-2, the V gene TRBV5-1; 10 bases are a match to TRBD1. V trimming: 2 bases; J trimming: 9 bases; junction bases outside the gene matches: 10. In germline, CDR1 is SGHRS, CDR2 YFSETQ. The CDR3 has 15 amino acids. This chain's CDR3 is CASSFSGTGETSYTF. CDR3 coding DNA: TGCGCCAGCAGCTTCTCCGGGACAGGGGAAACTAGCTACACCTTC.

V is TRBV6-4 and J is TRBJ1-1; 8 bases are shared with TRBD1. Trimming took 6 bases from V and 4 from J; bases not matched to a gene: 7. This CDR3 region has 14 residues. Germline V gives CDR1 MRHNA, CDR2 SNTAGT. This CDR3 reads CASSATGAGTEAFF. The CDR3 nucleotides read TGTGCCAGCAGCGCGACAGGGGCGGGCACTGAAGCTTTCTTT.

This clone has only a few counts. This sequence joins TRBV7-2 and TRBJ2-6; D not resolved. Germline lookup yields CDR1 SGHTA and CDR2 FQGNSA. CDR3 length: 16 residues. Deletions cut 5 bases from V and 0 bases from J, with 11 bases between. CDR3 nucleotides: TGTGCCAGCAGCCCAAGTTACACCTCTGGGGCCAACGTCCTGACTTTC. Protein: CASSPSYTSGANVLTF.

The V call is TRBV6-5, the J call TRBJ2-3; TRBD2 agrees at 8 bases. CDR1 and CDR2 (germline): MNHEY, SVGAGI. This CDR3 has 15 amino acids. With 6 bases clipped from V and 4 bases from J, the junction kept 9 bases outside the gene matches. CDR3 sequence reads: CASSRPGLEADTQYF. In DNA form, the CDR3 reads TGTGCCAGCAGCCGCCCGGGACTAGAGGCAGATACGCAGTATTTT.

The rearrangement uses TRBV7-2 and TRBJ1-4; no clear D gene. Per germline, CDR1 SGHTA and CDR2 FQGNSA. Trimming removed 5 bases at V and 4 bases at J, with 11 bases between. The CDR3 sequence is 14 residues long. The CDR3 reads CASSPNGVNEKLFF. CDR3 DNA sequence: TGTGCCAGCAGCCCCAACGGTGTTAATGAAAAACTGTTTTTT.

The chain couples TRBV5-1 to TRBJ1-1; tentatively, D is TRBD1 (6 bases). There are 15 residues in the CDR3. Between the trimmed V and J ends, which lost 0 bases and 2 bases, there was a span of 11 bases. Germline V gives CDR1 SGHRS, CDR2 YFSETQ. The CDR3 here is CASSLGGRGNTEAFF. CDR3 nucleotide sequence: TGCGCCAGCAGCTTGGGGGGCAGGGGTAACACTGAAGCTTTCTTT. Filled out from reference TRBV5-1 and TRBJ1-1, the complete variable domain reads KAGVTQTPRYLIKTRGQQVTLSCSPISGHRSVSWYQQTPGQGLQFLFEYFSETQRNKGNFPGRFSGRQFSNSRSEMNVSTLELGDSALYLCASSLGGRGNTEAFFGQGTRLTVV.

The chain combines TRBV6-5 with TRBJ2-7; 7 nucleotides match TRBD1. V shed 5 bases and J 3 bases; nucleotides not matched to a gene: 7. CDR3 length equals 14 residues. From germline, CDR1 is MNHEY and CDR2 SVGAGI. The CDR3 DNA reads TGTGCCAGCAGTAGGGACAGTACCTACTACGAGCAGTACTTC. Its protein product is CASSRDSTYYEQYF.

The chain combines TRBV27 with TRBJ2-2, with a tentative D call TRBD1 (5 bases). Germline lookup yields CDR1 MNHEY and CDR2 SMNVEV (reference sequence). The CDR3 consists of 16 residues. V was shortened by 8 bases and J by 3 bases, with 19 bases between the two germline ends. The CDR3 DNA reads TGTGCCAGCCGAAGGAAGGACACCGCGGACACCGGGGAGCTGTTTTTT. Translation: CASRRKDTADTGELFF.